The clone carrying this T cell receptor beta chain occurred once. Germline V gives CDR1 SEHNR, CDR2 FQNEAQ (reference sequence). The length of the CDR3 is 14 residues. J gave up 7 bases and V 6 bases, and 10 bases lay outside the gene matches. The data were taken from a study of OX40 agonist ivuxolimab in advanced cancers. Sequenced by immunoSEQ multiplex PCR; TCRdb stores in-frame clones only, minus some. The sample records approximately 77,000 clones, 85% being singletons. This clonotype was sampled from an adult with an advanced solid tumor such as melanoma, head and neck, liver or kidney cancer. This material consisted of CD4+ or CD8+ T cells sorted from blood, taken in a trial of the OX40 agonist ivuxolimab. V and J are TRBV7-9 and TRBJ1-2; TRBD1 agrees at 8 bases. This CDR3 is CASSGQGALSGYTF. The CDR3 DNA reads TGTGCCAGCAGTGGACAGGGCGCACTCTCTGGCTACACCTTC.